This is a list of T cell receptor beta chains from one sample in a study of T-cell memory formation after mild COVID-19. MiXCR, applied by TCRdb to the 5' RACE reads, yields one record per CDR3 protein. The sample lists around 220,000 distinct CDR3 sequences, less than 20% occurring once. What was sequenced was PBMCs or a T cell subset sorted from them (not recorded which). These receptors all come from a man younger than 35 who had mild COVID-19 (a few samples of this study predate the infection). Cell type and time point are not known. The CDR3 runs from the conserved cysteine through the conserved F or W. A D gene is named only where the DNA matches it firmly. Rows give clone size only sometimes, using once, few, many, or a class for an expanded clone.

few TRBD1 TRBJ1-4 TRBV6-5 TGTGCCAGCAGTACCCAGGGGGCTGGTGAAAAACTGTTTTTT CASSTQGAGEKLFF
few . TRBJ1-3 TRBV6-6 TGTGCCAGCAGTTACGCGCAGCCCTCTGGAAACACCATATATTTT CASSYAQPSGNTIYF
few TRBD1 TRBJ2-3 TRBV12-3/TRBV12-4 TGTGCCAGCAGTCATCCGGGACAGGGATCAGATACGCAGTATTTT CASSHPGQGSDTQYF
few . TRBJ2-2 TRBV4-3 TGCGCCAGCAGCCAACTGGGGATGAGGGCTGGGGAGCTGTTTTTT CASSQLGMRAGELFF
. . TRBJ2-3 TRBV9 TGTGCCAGCAGCGCGTCGGGTTGGGAGGATACGCAGTATTTT CASSASGWEDTQYF
. TRBD1 TRBJ2-1 TRBV20-1 TGCAGTGCTAGAGATGGGCGGACAGGGTCCTACAATGAGCAGTTCTTC CSARDGRTGSYNEQFF
. TRBD1 TRBJ1-2 TRBV27 TGTGCCAGGGAGGGACAGGACGGCTACACCTTC CAREGQDGYTF
. TRBD1 TRBJ1-2 TRBV10-3 TGTGCCATCAGCGCCGGGACAGCCTATGGCTACACCTTC CAISAGTAYGYTF
. TRBD1 TRBJ2-3 TRBV5-1 TGCGCCAGCAGCACCGGGACAGGCTTCACAGATACGCAGTATTTT CASSTGTGFTDTQYF
few . TRBJ1-1 TRBV7-9 TGTGCCAGCAGCTTAATGAGTAGTACGGCGGAAGCTTTCTTT CASSLMSSTAEAFF
. TRBD2 TRBJ2-5 TRBV3-1 TGTGCCAGCAGCCTACTAGCGGGGGGGTACCAAGAGACCCAGTACTTC CASSLLAGGYQETQYF
. TRBD1 TRBJ2-2 TRBV12-3/TRBV12-4 TGTGCCAGCAGTAGGGACAGGGGAGGGAAGCTGTTTTTT CASSRDRGGKLFF
few . TRBJ1-4 TRBV7-2 TGTGCCAGCAGTAGCGGGAGGTCGGTTGAAAAACTGTTTTTT CASSSGRSVEKLFF
many . TRBJ2-7 TRBV12-3/TRBV12-4 TGTGCCAGCAGTTCGATGAGTCTCAGGAGCTCCTACGAGCAGTACTTC CASSSMSLRSSYEQYF
. . TRBJ2-1 TRBV7-3 TGTGCCAGCAGCTTGTCCTCCAATGAGCAGTTCTTC CASSLSSNEQFF
. . TRBJ2-2 TRBV5-5 TGTGCCAGCAGCACATTGACAGACGTTTCGAACACCGGGGAGCTGTTTTTT CASSTLTDVSNTGELFF
few . TRBJ1-5 TRBV6-2/TRBV6-3 TGTGCCAGCAGCGAGCAGGGCGTAGTTCAGCCCCAGCATTTT CASSEQGVVQPQHF
few . TRBJ2-5 TRBV3-1 TGTGCCAGCAGCCAGAGACTAAGGCAGACAGAGACCCAGTACTTC CASSQRLRQTETQYF
. . TRBJ1-1 TRBV29-1 TGCAGCGTTGCCCGGACAGCTATGAACACTGAAGCTTTCTTT CSVARTAMNTEAFF
few TRBD1 TRBJ1-6 TRBV7-3 TGTGCCAGCAGCTTACGGCAGGGGGACAATTCACCCCTCCACTTT CASSLRQGDNSPLHF
few TRBD1 TRBJ2-4 TRBV12-3/TRBV12-4 TGTGCCAGCAGTTTAGGTCAAACAGGGGGAAACATTCAGTACTTC CASSLGQTGGNIQYF
few . TRBJ2-2 TRBV12-5 TGTGCTAGTGGTTTGTCGCCCGGGGCTGGTAGGATCACCGGGGAGCTGTTTTTT CASGLSPGAGRITGELFF
few . TRBJ2-7 TRBV4-3 TGCGCCAGCAGCCAAGATCAACGGGGGCAGAACGAGCAGTACTTC CASSQDQRGQNEQYF
few . TRBJ2-3 TRBV2 TGTGCCAGCACTCCGGACGGCCGAAGCACAGATACGCAGTATTTT CASTPDGRSTDTQYF
few TRBD1 TRBJ1-5 TRBV6-2/TRBV6-3 TGTGCCAGCAACCCAAGGGGCAGGGGGAACAATCAGCCCCAGCATTTT CASNPRGRGNNQPQHF
many TRBD1 TRBJ2-5 TRBV9 TGTGCCAGCAGCGTTGGACAGGGAGAAACCCAGTACTTC CASSVGQGETQYF
. TRBD2 TRBJ2-2 TRBV20-1 TGCAGTGCCTCACCACTAGCGGGGGGGCTCCACACCGGGGAGCTGTTTTTT CSASPLAGGLHTGELFF
. . TRBJ1-6 TRBV7-3 TGTGCCAGCAGCGGGGACAATCATTCACCCCTCCACTTT CASSGDNHSPLHF
. . TRBJ2-6 TRBV7-2 TGTGCCAGCAGCTTTCTAGGGGTTGGGGCCAACGTCCTGACTTTC CASSFLGVGANVLTF
few . TRBJ2-4 TRBV6-6 TGTGCCAGCAGTCCGGCAGGGTTGGCCAAAAACATTCAGTACTTC CASSPAGLAKNIQYF
. . TRBJ1-5 TRBV7-2 TGTGCCAGCAGCTTATATTCCGGGGCCGGAAATCAGCCCCAGCATTTT CASSLYSGAGNQPQHF
many . TRBJ1-5 TRBV30 TGTGCCTGGAGTGTAAGGGAGAATCAGCCCCAGCATTTT CAWSVRENQPQHF
. . TRBJ1-1 TRBV7-2 TGTGCCAGCAGCGGCAGGTTTGGCATGAACACTGAAGCTTTCTTT CASSGRFGMNTEAFF
. . TRBJ2-1 TRBV20-1 TGCAGTGCTGGGAGGACTGGGGGCAATGAGCAGTTCTTC CSAGRTGGNEQFF
. . TRBJ1-5 TRBV6-5 TGTGCCAGCAGCCGAGATCGACGGGGGGGGAATCAGCCCCAGCATTTT CASSRDRRGGNQPQHF
many . TRBJ1-5 TRBV12-3/TRBV12-4 TGTGCCAGCAGATCAGGGGTCTATAGCAATCAGCCCCAGCATTTT CASRSGVYSNQPQHF
few TRBD1 TRBJ1-2 TRBV7-9 TGTGCCAGCAGCTCACTAGCCGGGACAGACTATGGCTACACCTTC CASSSLAGTDYGYTF
few . TRBJ2-3 TRBV9 TGTGCCAGCAGCGCCGCCCCGGGCGCCACAGATACGCAGTATTTT CASSAAPGATDTQYF
. . TRBJ2-3 TRBV7-2 TGTGCCAGCAGCTTATACGGGGGCACAGATACGCAGTATTTT CASSLYGGTDTQYF
. . TRBJ1-3 TRBV18 TGTGCCAGCTCATCAGGGAACGGAAACACCATGTATTTT CASSSGNGNTMYF
. . TRBJ2-3 TRBV6-5 TGTGCCAGCAGTTTGGGGGGAGCCCCTAGCACAGATACGCAGTATTTT CASSLGGAPSTDTQYF
. . TRBJ2-3 TRBV6-2/TRBV6-3 TGTGCCAGCAGTTATCATACCGTACTCACAGATACGCAGTATTTT CASSYHTVLTDTQYF
few TRBD1 TRBJ2-1 TRBV4-1 TGCGCCAGCAGCCAACATGGACAGGGGAAGGATGAGCAGTTCTTC CASSQHGQGKDEQFF
. . TRBJ1-4 TRBV20-1 TGCAGTGCTAGGGGTGGGGAAAAACTGTTTTTT CSARGGEKLFF
. . TRBJ1-2 TRBV14 TGTGCCAGCAGCCAGAGGTTCGGTAGGAAAGAAAAGTATGGCTACACCTTC CASSQRFGRKEKYGYTF
. TRBD1 TRBJ1-2 TRBV20-1 TGCAGTGCTTCAGGACAGGGGGTTTACTATGGCTACACCTTC CSASGQGVYYGYTF
few TRBD2 TRBJ2-1 TRBV19 TGTGCCAGTAGTATAGGGAGCGGGGGGTCAGAATGGCAGTTCTTC CASSIGSGGSEWQFF
many . TRBJ2-3 TRBV6-5 TGTGCCAGCAGTCACGGGACCAGCACAGATACGCAGTATTTT CASSHGTSTDTQYF
few . TRBJ2-5 TRBV6-5 TGTGCCAGCAGTTACTCGGGCGGCTCTGTGGAGACCCAGTACTTC CASSYSGGSVETQYF
few TRBD1 TRBJ1-1 TRBV5-1 TGCGCCAGCAGCTCCGACAGGGTGAACACTGAAGCTTTCTTT CASSSDRVNTEAFF
. . TRBJ1-1 TRBV5-1 TGCGCCAGCAGCTTACAGGGTGTGAAGACTGAAGCTTTCTTT CASSLQGVKTEAFF
. . TRBJ1-1 TRBV6-5 TGTGCCAGCAGTTACTATTCGGTGGGCACTGAAGCTTTCTTT CASSYYSVGTEAFF